This entry concerns a single T cell receptor beta chain. This sample is part of a study of blood T cell repertoires in COVID-19. CDR1 is LGHNA and CDR2 is YSLEER in the germline V gene. The V end was cut by 3 bases, the J end by 5 bases, with 17 bases between. This CDR3 region has 17 residues. The method was immunoSEQ multiplex PCR; TCRdb's version includes in-frame clones alone and lacks a portion of them. The sample consists of 100,000 to 150,000 clones, 88% of them appearing once. The chain joins TRBV4-3 to TRBJ1-6; D is possibly TRBD1 (6 bases). Sequencing used peripheral blood. The sequence was obtained from a man aged 70 or older with active COVID-19. In DNA form, the CDR3 reads TGCGCCAGCAGCCACGATCACCGGGACATGAATAATTCACCCCTCCACTTT. Encoded protein: CASSHDHRDMNNSPLHF.